The clone carrying this TCR beta chain was seen many times. V was pared by 4 bases and J by 7 bases, with 4 bases of the junction left unmatched. This CDR3 has 13 residues. This record belongs to a study of human T cells and chemical hapten exposure. TCRdb processed the RACE reads anew with MiXCR; each CDR3 protein has one entry. The sample comprises about 350,000 distinct CDR3 sequences, about 5.4% of which are singletons, and under 9.5% rests with the top ten. Indicated time point: pre-sensitization, week 0. Regarding treatment: therapeutic diphenylcyclopropenone sensitization with weekly scalp DPC.

The clonotype was recovered from a woman aged 18-35 years with alopecia areata. Some clones in this sample may be carry-over from other donors' samples. The chain has TRBV12-3 or TRBV12-4 and TRBJ1-1; the match to TRBD1 covers 9 bases. Sequences were derived from whole blood, sampled in connection with sensitization to the hapten diphenylcyclopropenone (DPC). The CDR3 sequence: CASSSTGGVEAFF. The CDR3 coding sequence is TGTGCCAGCAGTTCAACAGGGGGCGTTGAAGCTTTCTTT.